Following are 27 T cell receptor beta chains from one sample sequenced in a study of blood T cell repertoires in COVID-19. Data came from immunoSEQ multiplex PCR; TCRdb stores just in-frame clones and leaves some out. This table holds 380,000 or so clones, 70% to 90% found once. The sample comprised PBMCs or T cells enriched from blood (not recorded which). The receptors here all came from a woman aged 40 to 50 with acute COVID-19.

The CDR3 loop reads CASSESRDRSNQPQHF. CDR3 sequence (DNA): TGTGCCAGCAGTGAGTCCCGGGACAGATCAAATCAGCCCCAGCATTTT. This chain connects TRBV6-1 to TRBJ1-5, with 7 bases identical to TRBD1. Losses at the gene ends were 3 bases for V and 4 bases for J; bases not matched to a gene: 9. CDR3 length equals 16 residues. The V gene's germline CDR1 is MNHNS and CDR2 SASEGT.

This chain joins TRBV19 and TRBJ1-4, with a weak D call TRBD1 (5 bases). Germline CDR1 is LNHDA and CDR2 is SQIVND (reference sequence). V was shortened by 3 bases and J by 6 bases, with 11 bases between the two germline ends. The CDR3 loop spans 14 amino acids. This CDR3 is CASSIVGVDEKLFF. CDR3 DNA: TGTGCCAGTAGTATTGTAGGGGTGGATGAAAAACTGTTTTTT. Based on the CDR3 plus reference TRBV19 and TRBJ1-4, the full variable domain is DGGITQSPKYLFRKEGQNVTLSCEQNLNHDAMYWYRQDPGQGLRLIYYSQIVNDFQKGDIAEGYSVSREKKESFPLTVTSAQKNPTAFYLCASSIVGVDEKLFFGSGTQLSVL.

The V gene is TRBV6-1, the J gene TRBJ1-4, with D uncertain. The CDR3 is made up of 13 amino acids. Germline CDR1 and CDR2: MNHNS and SASEGT. Trimming left V 0 bases short and J 4 bases short, with 3 bases between. The CDR3 nucleotides read TGTGCCAGCAGTGAAGCCTATAATGAAAAACTGTTTTTT. Translating it yields CASSEAYNEKLFF.

The chain employs TRBV5-1 and TRBJ1-1; TRBD1 might be the D (5 bases). Germline-derived CDR1 and CDR2 are SGHRS and YFSETQ. With 0 bases removed from V and 4 bases from J, the gap between germline ends came to 10 bases. The CDR3 totals 14 residues. CDR3 amino acids: CASSLGSRGTEAFF. In DNA, the CDR3 is TGCGCCAGCAGCTTGGGGAGTAGGGGCACTGAAGCTTTCTTT.

The chain has TRBV14 and TRBJ2-5; D uncertain. V gave up 2 bases and J gave up 4 bases, with 5 bases separating them. The length of the CDR3 is 12 residues. Germline V CDR1 and CDR2: SGHDN, FVKESK. This CDR3 is CASSQSRETQYF. In DNA form, the CDR3 reads TGTGCCAGCAGCCAAAGTAGAGAGACCCAGTACTTC.

This clone was observed once. CDR3 DNA sequence: TGTGCCATCGCGGGGACAGGGGGCGGGGAAGCTTTCTTT. This sequence encodes CAIAGTGGGEAFF. The V call is TRBV10-3, the J call TRBJ1-1; 12 bases agree with TRBD1. Germline CDR1 is ENHRY and CDR2 is SYGVKD. J lost 8 bases, V lost 8 bases, and 6 bases had no gene match. This CDR3 spans 13 amino acids.

The rearrangement uses TRBV29-1 and TRBJ2-7; tentatively, D is TRBD2 (6 bases). Germline V gene lookup returns CDR1 SQVTM and CDR2 ANQGSEA. The germline V and J ends were trimmed by 4 bases and 4 bases, with 14 bases remaining between them. CDR3 length: 13 residues. CDR3 in DNA: TGCAGCGTTGGGACTGGCGGGATGTACGAGCAGTACTTC. Translated: CSVGTGGMYEQYF.

This clone has a single count. The rearrangement joins TRBV7-9 to TRBJ2-5; TRBD1 is a possible D gene (6 bases). Germline assignment: CDR1 SEHNR and CDR2 FQNEAQ (reference sequence). Trimming left V 6 bases short and J 5 bases short, with 13 bases between. The CDR3 loop spans 13 amino acids. The CDR3 DNA is TGTGCCAGCAGGCCAACAGGGCTGGAGACCCAGTACTTC. It codes for CASRPTGLETQYF.

The V call is TRBV28, the J call TRBJ2-7, with 10 bases that match TRBD1. Trimming took 5 bases from V and 7 from J; bases not matched to a gene: 5. Germline V gene sequence: CDR1 MDHEN, CDR2 SYDVKM. This CDR3 has 13 amino acids. CDR3 loop: CASSTRTGGEQYF. CDR3 DNA sequence: TGTGCCAGCAGTACCCGGACAGGGGGAGAGCAGTACTTC.

The rearrangement links TRBV14 to TRBJ2-1; D is undetermined. The CDR3 is 14 residues long. The V end lost 1 base, the J end lost 2 bases, and 6 bases lay between the germline ends. From germline, CDR1 is SGHDN and CDR2 FVKESK. In nucleotides, the CDR3 is TGTGCCAGCAGCCAAGCCAGTACCTACAATGAGCAGTTCTTC. Translating it yields CASSQASTYNEQFF.

The rearrangement joins TRBV6-5 to TRBJ1-2; a weak D match, TRBD1 (6 bases). The germline V gene encodes CDR1 MNHEY and CDR2 SVGAGI. CDR3 length: 15 residues. Deletions cut 6 bases from V and 3 bases from J, with 17 bases between. CDR3 in DNA: TGTGCCAGCAGCCGGGCCGGGGGGCAGGACTATGGCTACACCTTC. Translation gives CASSRAGGQDYGYTF.

This chain connects TRBV25-1 to TRBJ1-1, with 7 bases aligning to TRBD1. In germline, CDR1 is MGHDK, CDR2 SYGVNS. This CDR3 contains 14 residues. V shed 8 bases and J 3 bases; nucleotides not matched to a gene: 9. In DNA, the CDR3 is TGTGCCAGCGGGCAGACAGGGATGGACACTGAAGCTTTCTTT. Its translation is CASGQTGMDTEAFF.

The gene calls are TRBV24-1 and TRBJ1-5; D remains unclear. The germline CDR1 and CDR2 sequences are KGHDR and SFDVKD. The CDR3 has 14 amino acids. Trimming cost V 5 bases and J 0 bases, with 7 bases left between them. Here the CDR3 reads CATSGRYSNQPQHF. The CDR3 DNA reads TGTGCCACCAGTGGGAGATATAGCAATCAGCCCCAGCATTTT.

This sequence joins TRBV2 and TRBJ2-2; 8 bases align to TRBD1. After removal of 4 bases from V and 3 bases from J, the junction contained 4 bases not matched to a gene. The CDR3 has 15 amino acids. Germline lookup yields CDR1 SNHLY and CDR2 FYNNEI. The CDR3 region is CASSGHRGDTGELFF. The CDR3 DNA reads TGTGCCAGCAGTGGGCACAGGGGGGACACCGGGGAGCTGTTTTTT.

The chain recombines TRBV7-8 with TRBJ2-1; TRBD1 might be the D (5 bases). The germline V gene encodes CDR1 SGHVS and CDR2 FQNEAQ. CDR3 length equals 14 residues. Deletions cut 2 bases from V and 6 bases from J, with 11 bases between. CDR3 residues: CASSLSQGGNEQFF. For the CDR3, the DNA is TGTGCCAGCAGCTTAAGTCAGGGTGGCAATGAGCAGTTCTTC. Full variable domain (outside the CDR3, taken from reference TRBV7-8 and TRBJ2-1): GAGVSQSPRYKVAKRGQDVALRCDPISGHVSLFWYQQALGQGPEFLTYFQNEAQLDKSGLPSDRFFAERPEGSVSTLKIQRTQQEDSAVYLCASSLSQGGNEQFFGPGTRLTVL.

V is TRBV7-2 and J is TRBJ2-6; D gene uncertain. Trimming took off 5 bases at V and 0 bases at J, with 5 bases between the two ends. Germline values: CDR1 SGHTA, CDR2 FQGNSA. This CDR3 region has 14 residues. The CDR3 here is CASSTDSGANVLTF. The DNA of the CDR3 is TGTGCCAGCAGCACAGACTCTGGGGCCAACGTCCTGACTTTC.

The chain recombines TRBV5-1 with TRBJ2-4; 8 bases agree with TRBD1. V shed 4 bases, J shed 6 bases, and the junction held 9 bases outside the gene matches. The CDR3 loop spans 15 amino acids. CDR1 is SGHRS, CDR2 YFSETQ, per germline. The CDR3, as DNA: TGCGCCAGCAGCCAACCGACAGGGGTTGGAAACATTCAGTACTTC. It yields the protein CASSQPTGVGNIQYF.

The chain recombines TRBV5-5 with TRBJ1-5; D is uncertain. The ends were cut back, 0 bases at V and 7 bases at J, with 11 bases in the middle. The CDR3 is 14 residues long. The germline V gene encodes CDR1 SGHKS and CDR2 YYEKEE (reference sequence). The CDR3 nucleotides are TGTGCCAGCAGCTTGGTGTCGTCCAGGCAGCCCCAGCATTTT. Translation: CASSLVSSRQPQHF.

The rearrangement uses TRBV12-3 or TRBV12-4 and TRBJ2-1; D remains unclear. The V gene lost 3 bases and the J gene lost 8 bases, with 5 bases spanning the gap. CDR3 size: 11 residues. The CDR3 sequence: CASSLEHEQFF. The DNA for the CDR3 is TGTGCCAGCAGTTTGGAGCATGAGCAGTTCTTC.

The chain employs TRBV7-9 and TRBJ1-1; D unresolved. The germline V gene has CDR1 SEHNR and CDR2 FQNEAQ (reference sequence). The CDR3 has 12 amino acids. V gave up 3 bases and J gave up 9 bases, with 11 bases separating them. The CDR3 reads CASSLQTSQAFF. CDR3 in DNA: TGTGCCAGCAGCTTGCAGACATCTCAAGCTTTCTTT.

This clone has only one observation. V usage is TRBV30 and J usage is TRBJ1-4; 7 bases line up with TRBD1. The V gene end was trimmed by 5 bases and the J gene end by 5 bases; junction bases not matched to a gene: 8. The CDR3 is 14 amino acids. CDR1 GTSNPN and CDR2 SVGIG come from the germline V gene (reference sequence). In DNA, the CDR3 is TGTGCCTGGGGTCCGGGACAGAAGAATGAAAAACTGTTTTTT. This encodes CAWGPGQKNEKLFF. The whole variable domain, remainder taken from reference TRBV30 and TRBJ1-4, is SQTIHQWPATLVQPVGSPLSLECTVEGTSNPNLYWYRQAAGRGLQLLFYSVGIGQISSEVPQNLSASRPQDRQFILSSKKLLLSDSGFYLCAWGPGQKNEKLFFGSGTQLSVL.

V gene TRBV2 combines with J gene TRBJ1-2; D gene ambiguous. V dropped 5 bases and J dropped 0 bases, with 7 bases sitting between them. CDR1 is SNHLY, CDR2 FYNNEI, per germline. This CDR3 has 13 amino acids. In nucleotides, the CDR3 is TGTGCCAGCAGTTACATATCTAACTATGGCTACACCTTC. Amino acid sequence: CASSYISNYGYTF.

V gene TRBV5-1 combines with J gene TRBJ2-4, with 7 bases fitting TRBD1. J lost 5 bases, V lost 5 bases, and 10 bases had no gene match. The CDR3 runs 15 residues. Germline CDR1 is SGHRS and CDR2 is YFSETQ. In DNA form, the CDR3 reads TGCGCCAGCAGGCCGGGGACAGCCGGAGAAAACATTCAGTACTTC. Encoded protein: CASRPGTAGENIQYF. Complete variable domain (other parts from reference TRBV5-1 and TRBJ2-4): KAGVTQTPRYLIKTRGQQVTLSCSPISGHRSVSWYQQTPGQGLQFLFEYFSETQRNKGNFPGRFSGRQFSNSRSEMNVSTLELGDSALYLCASRPGTAGENIQYFGAGTRLSVL.

The chain combines TRBV4-1 with TRBJ1-4; D is ambiguous. The CDR3 is 14 amino acids. Trimming removed 1 base from V and 5 bases from J, with 8 bases in between. Per the germline V gene, CDR1 is MGHRA and CDR2 is YSYEKL. DNA of the CDR3: TGCGCCAGCAGCCAAGGAGCCGCCAATGAAAAACTGTTTTTT. The encoded protein is CASSQGAANEKLFF.

The chain uses TRBV18 and TRBJ2-7, with 13 bases fitting TRBD2. V shed 3 bases and J 3 bases; nucleotides not matched to a gene: 2. CDR3 length equals 15 residues. Germline V lookup: CDR1 KGHSH, CDR2 LQKENI. The CDR3 bases are TGTGCCAGCTCACCCGGGACTAGCGGGGTCTACGAGCAGTACTTC. Protein: CASSPGTSGVYEQYF. Full variable domain (rest looked up from reference TRBV18 and TRBJ2-7): NAGVMQNPRHLVRRRGQEARLRCSPMKGHSHVYWYRQLPEEGLKFMVYLQKENIIDESGMPKERFSAEFPKEGPSILRIQQVVRGDSAAYFCASSPGTSGVYEQYFGPGTRLTVT.

The chain uses TRBV19 and TRBJ2-2, with TRBD1 as a possible D gene (5 bases). Germline CDR1 LNHDA, CDR2 SQIVND (reference sequence). V lost 8 bases and J 2 bases, leaving 15 bases between the germline ends. CDR3 length equals 15 residues. In DNA form, the CDR3 reads TGTGCCAGTCGAAAGACAGAGCTTAACACCGGGGAGCTGTTTTTT. Residues: CASRKTELNTGELFF.

V gene TRBV5-1 combines with J gene TRBJ1-6, with D uncertain. The CDR3 has 16 residues. The germline V gene encodes CDR1 SGHRS and CDR2 YFSETQ. Trimming pared 0 bases from V and 1 base from J, leaving 8 bases between. CDR3 sequence (DNA): TGCGCCAGCAGCTTGGGGAGTTCGTCCTATAATTCACCCCTCCACTTT. It codes for CASSLGSSSYNSPLHF. The variable domain in full, completed from reference TRBV5-1 and TRBJ1-6, reads KAGVTQTPRYLIKTRGQQVTLSCSPISGHRSVSWYQQTPGQGLQFLFEYFSETQRNKGNFPGRFSGRQFSNSRSEMNVSTLELGDSALYLCASSLGSSSYNSPLHFGNGTRLTVT.